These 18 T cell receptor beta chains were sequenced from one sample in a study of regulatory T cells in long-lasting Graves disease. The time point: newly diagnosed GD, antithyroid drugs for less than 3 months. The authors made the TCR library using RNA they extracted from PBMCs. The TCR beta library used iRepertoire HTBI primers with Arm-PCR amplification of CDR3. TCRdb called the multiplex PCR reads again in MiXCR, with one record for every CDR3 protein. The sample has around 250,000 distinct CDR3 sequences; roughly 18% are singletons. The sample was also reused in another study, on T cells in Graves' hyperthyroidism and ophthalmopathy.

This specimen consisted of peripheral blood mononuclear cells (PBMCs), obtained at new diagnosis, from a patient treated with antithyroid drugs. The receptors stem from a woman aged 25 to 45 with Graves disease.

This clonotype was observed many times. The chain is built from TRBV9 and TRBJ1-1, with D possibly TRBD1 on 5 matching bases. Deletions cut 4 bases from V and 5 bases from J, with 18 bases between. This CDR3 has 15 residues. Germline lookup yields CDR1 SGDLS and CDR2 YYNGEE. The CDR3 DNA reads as TGTGCCAGCAGCTACAATAGGGGACCAGGAACTGAAGCTTTCTTT. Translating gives CASSYNRGPGTEAFF. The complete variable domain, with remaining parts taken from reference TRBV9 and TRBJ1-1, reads DSGVTQTPKHLITATGQRVTLRCSPRSGDLSVYWYQQSLDQGLQFLIQYYNGEERAKGNILERFSAQQFPDLHSELNLSSLELGDSALYFCASSYNRGPGTEAFFGQGTRLTVV.

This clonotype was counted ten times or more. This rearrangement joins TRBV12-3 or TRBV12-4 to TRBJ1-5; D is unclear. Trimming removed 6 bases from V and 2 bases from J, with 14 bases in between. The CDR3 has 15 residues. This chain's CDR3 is CASRRSPSGNQPQHF. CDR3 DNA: TGTGCCAGCAGACGGTCCCCATCGGGCAATCAGCCCCAGCATTTT.

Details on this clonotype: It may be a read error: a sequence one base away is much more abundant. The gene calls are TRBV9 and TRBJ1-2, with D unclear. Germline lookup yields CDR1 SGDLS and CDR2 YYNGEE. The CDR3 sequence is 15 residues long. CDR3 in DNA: TGTGCCAGCAGCGCCCGCAGAACTGCCTTCTATGGCCACACCTTC. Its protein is CASSARRTAFYGHTF.

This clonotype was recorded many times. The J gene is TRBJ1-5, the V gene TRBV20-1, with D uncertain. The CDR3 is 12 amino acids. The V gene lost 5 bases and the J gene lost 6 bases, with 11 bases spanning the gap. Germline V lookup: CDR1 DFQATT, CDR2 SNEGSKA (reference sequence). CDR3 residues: CSAQSAFQPQHF. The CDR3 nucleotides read TGCAGTGCTCAGAGCGCCTTTCAGCCCCAGCATTTT.

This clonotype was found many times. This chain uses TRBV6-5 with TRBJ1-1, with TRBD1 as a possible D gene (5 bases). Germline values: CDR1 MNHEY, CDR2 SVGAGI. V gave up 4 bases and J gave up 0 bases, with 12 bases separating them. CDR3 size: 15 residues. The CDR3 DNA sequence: TGTGCCAGCAGTTCCCGCGGGGGAGTGAACACTGAAGCTTTCTTT. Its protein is CASSSRGGVNTEAFF.

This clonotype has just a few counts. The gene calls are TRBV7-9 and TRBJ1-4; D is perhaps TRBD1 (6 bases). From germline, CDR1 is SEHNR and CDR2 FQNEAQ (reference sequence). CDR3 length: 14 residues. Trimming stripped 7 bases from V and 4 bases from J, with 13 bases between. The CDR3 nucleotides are TGTGCCAGCAAGGGGGGGGCGAATAATGAAAAACTGTTTTTT. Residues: CASKGGANNEKLFF. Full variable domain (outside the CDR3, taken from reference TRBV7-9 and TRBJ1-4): DTGVSQNPRHKITKRGQNVTFRCDPISEHNRLYWYRQTLGQGPEFLTYFQNEAQLEKSRLLSDRFSAERPKGSFSTLEIQRTEQGDSAMYLCASKGGANNEKLFFGSGTQLSVL.

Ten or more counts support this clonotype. CDR3 sequence reads: CASSLQGRDTQYF. The CDR3 region has the DNA TGTGCCAGCAGCCTACAGGGGAGAGATACGCAGTATTTT. The V and J genes are TRBV7-9 and TRBJ2-3; 7 bases are a match to TRBD1. Germline-derived CDR1 and CDR2 are SEHNR and FQNEAQ (reference sequence). The CDR3 has 13 residues. The trim removed 5 bases at V and 5 bases at J, leaving 4 bases unmatched.

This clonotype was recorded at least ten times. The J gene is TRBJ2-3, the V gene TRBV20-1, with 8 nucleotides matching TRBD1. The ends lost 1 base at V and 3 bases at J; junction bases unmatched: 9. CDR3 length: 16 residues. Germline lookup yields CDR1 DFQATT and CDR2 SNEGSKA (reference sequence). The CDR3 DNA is TGCAGTGCTAGAGGCTTCCCAGGGGGCCGTACAGATACGCAGTATTTT. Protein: CSARGFPGGRTDTQYF.

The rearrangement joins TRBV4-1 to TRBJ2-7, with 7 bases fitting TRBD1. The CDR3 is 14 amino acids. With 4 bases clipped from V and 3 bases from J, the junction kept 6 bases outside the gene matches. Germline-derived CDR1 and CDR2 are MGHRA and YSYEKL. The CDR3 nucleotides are TGCGCCAGCAGCCTCCGGCCAGGGGGCTACGAGCAGTACTTC. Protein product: CASSLRPGGYEQYF.

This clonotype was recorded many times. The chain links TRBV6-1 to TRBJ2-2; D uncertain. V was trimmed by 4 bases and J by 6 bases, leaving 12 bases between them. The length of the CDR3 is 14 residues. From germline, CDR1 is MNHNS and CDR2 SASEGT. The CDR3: CASSAFRQAGELFF. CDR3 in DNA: TGTGCCAGCAGTGCCTTCCGGCAGGCCGGGGAGCTGTTTTTT.

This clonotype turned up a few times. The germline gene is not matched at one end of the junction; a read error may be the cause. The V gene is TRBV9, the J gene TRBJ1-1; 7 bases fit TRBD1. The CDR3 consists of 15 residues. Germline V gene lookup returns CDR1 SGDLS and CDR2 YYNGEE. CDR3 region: CASSVEGGGWTEALF. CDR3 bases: TGTGCCAGCAGCGTAGAGGGAGGGGGCTGGACTGAAGCTCTCTTT. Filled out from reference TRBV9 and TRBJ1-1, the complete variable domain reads DSGVTQTPKHLITATGQRVTLRCSPRSGDLSVYWYQQSLDQGLQFLIQYYNGEERAKGNILERFSAQQFPDLHSELNLSSLELGDSALYFCASSVEGGGWTEALFGQGTRLTVV.

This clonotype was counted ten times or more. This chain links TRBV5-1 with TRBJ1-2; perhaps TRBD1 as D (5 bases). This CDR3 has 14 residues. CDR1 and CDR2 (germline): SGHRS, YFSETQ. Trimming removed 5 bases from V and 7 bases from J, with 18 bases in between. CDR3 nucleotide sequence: TGCGCCAGCAGGCCGGACCTGGGGAGGGGTGGCTACACCTTC. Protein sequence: CASRPDLGRGGYTF.

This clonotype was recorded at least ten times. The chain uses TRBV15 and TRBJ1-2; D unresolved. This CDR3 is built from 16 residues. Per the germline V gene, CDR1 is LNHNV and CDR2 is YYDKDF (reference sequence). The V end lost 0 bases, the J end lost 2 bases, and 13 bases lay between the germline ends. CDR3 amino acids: CATSRDPDPGNYGYTF. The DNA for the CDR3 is TGTGCCACCAGCAGAGACCCCGACCCGGGAAACTATGGCTACACCTTC.

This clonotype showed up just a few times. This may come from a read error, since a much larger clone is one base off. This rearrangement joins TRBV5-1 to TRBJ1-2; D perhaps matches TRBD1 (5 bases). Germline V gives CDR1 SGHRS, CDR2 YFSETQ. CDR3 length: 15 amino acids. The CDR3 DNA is TGCGCCAGCAGCTTGAAGGGACCAGCTAACTATGGCCACACCTTC. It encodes CASSLKGPANYGHTF.

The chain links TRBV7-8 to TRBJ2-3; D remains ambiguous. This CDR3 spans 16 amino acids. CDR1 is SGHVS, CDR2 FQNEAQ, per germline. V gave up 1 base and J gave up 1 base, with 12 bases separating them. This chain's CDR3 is CASSLGLAVGTDTQYF. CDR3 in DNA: TGTGCCAGCAGCTTAGGTCTGGCAGTAGGCACAGATACGCAGTATTTT. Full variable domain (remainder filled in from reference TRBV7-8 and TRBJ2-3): GAGVSQSPRYKVAKRGQDVALRCDPISGHVSLFWYQQALGQGPEFLTYFQNEAQLDKSGLPSDRFFAERPEGSVSTLKIQRTQQEDSAVYLCASSLGLAVGTDTQYFGPGTRLTVL.

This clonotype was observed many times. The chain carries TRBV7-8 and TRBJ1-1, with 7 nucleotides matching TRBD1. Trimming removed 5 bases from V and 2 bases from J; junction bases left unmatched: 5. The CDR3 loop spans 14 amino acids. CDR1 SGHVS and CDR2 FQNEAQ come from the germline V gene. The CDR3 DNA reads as TGTGCCAGCAGCCCCCGGGACAGCAACACTGAAGCTTTCTTT. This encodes CASSPRDSNTEAFF.

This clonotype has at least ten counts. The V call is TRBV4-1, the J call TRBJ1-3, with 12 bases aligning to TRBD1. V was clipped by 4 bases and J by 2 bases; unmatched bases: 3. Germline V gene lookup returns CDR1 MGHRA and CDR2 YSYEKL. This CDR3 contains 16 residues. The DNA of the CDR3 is TGCGCCAGCAGCCTCGGGACAGGGGGCACTGGAAACACCATATATTTT. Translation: CASSLGTGGTGNTIYF.

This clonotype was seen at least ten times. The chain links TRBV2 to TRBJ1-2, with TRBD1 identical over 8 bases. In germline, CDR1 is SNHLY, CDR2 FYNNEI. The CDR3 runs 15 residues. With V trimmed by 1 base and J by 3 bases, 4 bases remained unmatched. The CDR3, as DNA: TGTGCCAGCAGTGAAGGGGCAGGGGGCCACTATGGCTACACCTTC. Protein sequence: CASSEGAGGHYGYTF.